This TCR beta chain was captured by sequencing in a study of response to subunit inactivated influenza vaccine. Study-wide results and caveats: A suggestion made by the authors is that each seasonal influenza vaccination recruits few new T cells.

Germline trimming cut 7 bases from V and 9 bases from J; bases unmatched to any gene: 9. Germline loops: CDR1 SQVTM, CDR2 ANQGSEA. The CDR3 runs 14 residues. The table lists this clonotype with a few counts. Its antigen is still unknown. TCRdb re-called the RT-PCR reads through MiXCR, storing one row per CDR3 protein. The profile shows roughly 170,000 distinct CDR3 sequences, around 8.8% of them singletons. This chain joins TRBV29-1 and TRBJ2-1; the match to TRBD2 covers 13 bases. The sequences come from non-naive T cells sorted from PBMCs, collected on the day of vaccination. The receptor was isolated from a man between 50 and 59 years old who received an inactivated influenza vaccine. CDR3: CSAKLAGGPGEQFF. CDR3 in DNA: TGCAGCGCCAAACTAGCGGGAGGGCCAGGTGAGCAGTTCTTC.